The 27 T cell receptor beta chains reported below all come from one sample, sequenced in a study of blood T cell repertoires in COVID-19. Assay: immunoSEQ multiplex PCR; the TCRdb copy retains only in-frame clones and omits some. This sample has 350,000 to 450,000 clones, with around 87% found just once. The material sequenced was peripheral blood. The receptors originated from a woman in her sixties with COVID-19, enrolled during active disease.

This clone was seen just once. J is TRBJ2-5 and V is TRBV5-5; 9 positions match TRBD2. Germline V gene sequence: CDR1 SGHKS, CDR2 YYEKEE (reference sequence). V was clipped by 0 bases and J by 1 base; unmatched bases: 7. There are 17 residues in the CDR3. CDR3 region: CASSLAYSGGLQETQYF. The CDR3, as DNA: TGTGCCAGCAGCTTGGCCTATAGCGGGGGCCTCCAAGAGACCCAGTACTTC.

This clone came up once. The chain combines TRBV4-1 with TRBJ2-2, with TRBD1 as a possible D gene (6 bases). Germline V CDR1 and CDR2: MGHRA, YSYEKL. The CDR3 covers 16 residues. Trimming removed 2 bases at V and 9 bases at J, with 19 bases between. CDR3 bases: TGCGCCAGCAGCCAACAGGAGAACAGGGTCGATCGGGAGCTGTTTTTT. Protein product: CASSQQENRVDRELFF.

CDR3 DNA sequence: TGTGCCAGCAGTGAGGCGGCTAGCGGTACGCAGTATTTT. This sequence encodes CASSEAASGTQYF. The chain has TRBV6-1 and TRBJ2-3, with 7 nucleotides matching TRBD2. This CDR3 is 13 amino acids long. Germline CDR1 is MNHNS and CDR2 is SASEGT. J gave up 8 bases and V 3 bases, and 5 bases lay outside the gene matches.

In its sample, this clone was seen once. The chain couples TRBV5-1 to TRBJ2-7; 7 bases agree with TRBD2. Germline assignment: CDR1 SGHRS and CDR2 YFSETQ. V trimming: 2 bases; J trimming: 3 bases; junction bases outside the gene matches: 14. The CDR3 loop spans 17 amino acids. In DNA form, the CDR3 reads TGCGCCAGCAGCTTAACCTCAGGGCTTGCGGGGGTCTACGAGCAGTACTTC. Translated: CASSLTSGLAGVYEQYF.

V and J are TRBV12-3 or TRBV12-4 and TRBJ1-2; no clear D. The CDR3 totals 13 residues. Trimming removed 1 base at V and 10 bases at J, with 13 bases between. The CDR3 region has the DNA TGTGCCAGCAGTTTAGGGTCACAAAGATCCTACACCTTC. This encodes CASSLGSQRSYTF.

The rearrangement joins TRBV6-4 to TRBJ1-1, with no clear D. V dropped 5 bases and J dropped 1 base, with 8 bases sitting between them. The CDR3 sequence is 13 residues long. The V gene's germline CDR1 is MRHNA and CDR2 SNTAGT. CDR3 in DNA: TGTGCCAGCAGTCGCGAGGAGAACACTGAAGCTTTCTTT. This codes for CASSREENTEAFF.

The V call is TRBV9, the J call TRBJ1-3; the D is unclear. V lost 0 bases and J 0 bases, leaving 10 bases between the germline ends. CDR3 length: 16 residues. In germline, CDR1 is SGDLS, CDR2 YYNGEE. The CDR3 is CASSVDSPLSGNTIYF. As DNA, the CDR3 is TGTGCCAGCAGCGTAGATTCTCCTCTCTCTGGAAACACCATATATTTT.

The chain links TRBV3-1 (or the pseudogene TRBV3-2) to TRBJ2-2, with TRBD2 matching 8 bases. In germline, CDR1 is LGHDT, CDR2 YNNKEL (reference sequence). Losses at the gene ends were 1 base for V and 2 bases for J; bases not matched to a gene: 12. CDR3 size: 19 residues. The CDR3 DNA sequence: TGTGCCAGCAGCCAAGTGACGGTGCGGGGGGTCCTCAACACCGGGGAGCTGTTTTTT. Translating it yields CASSQVTVRGVLNTGELFF.

The rearrangement links TRBV19 to TRBJ2-2; 7 nucleotides agree with TRBD1. This CDR3 is 14 amino acids long. V was pared by 6 bases and J by 3 bases, with 4 bases of the junction left unmatched. CDR1 is LNHDA, CDR2 SQIVND, per germline (reference sequence). The CDR3 nucleotides read TGTGCCAGTAGGGGACAGAGCGACACCGGGGAGCTGTTTTTT. Protein: CASRGQSDTGELFF.

The chain recombines TRBV18 with TRBJ2-5; a possible D gene is TRBD1 (5 bases). This CDR3 has 13 amino acids. V was trimmed by 10 bases and J by 3 bases, leaving 15 bases between them. From germline, CDR1 is KGHSH and CDR2 LQKENI. CDR3 region: CATQDSTEETQYF. CDR3 in DNA: TGTGCCACCCAAGACAGTACCGAAGAGACCCAGTACTTC.

The chain joins TRBV6-5 to TRBJ2-1, with 10 bases aligning to TRBD1. The CDR3 consists of 15 residues. Germline assignment: CDR1 MNHEY and CDR2 SVGAGI. J gave up 8 bases and V 8 bases, and 12 bases lay outside the gene matches. The CDR3 bases are TGTGCCAGCGGGGCCGGGACAGGGGCTTGGGATGAGCAGTTCTTC. Translating gives CASGAGTGAWDEQFF.

The chain uses TRBV3-1 (or the pseudogene TRBV3-2) and TRBJ1-1; 9 bases line up with TRBD1. CDR3 length: 13 residues. Germline CDR1 and CDR2: LGHDT and YNNKEL (reference sequence). V was pared by 3 bases and J by 8 bases, with 4 bases of the junction left unmatched. The CDR3 nucleotides read TGTGCCAGCAGCCACAGGACAGGGGCAGAAGCTTTCTTT. Its translation: CASSHRTGAEAFF.

This chain joins TRBV18 and TRBJ2-5; 9 bases agree with TRBD1. This CDR3 spans 14 amino acids. CDR1 KGHSH and CDR2 LQKENI come from the germline V gene. The V gene end was trimmed by 3 bases and the J gene end by 4 bases; junction bases not matched to a gene: 3. CDR3 in amino acids: CASSPTGGVETQYF. In nucleotides, the CDR3 is TGTGCCAGCTCACCCACAGGGGGCGTAGAGACCCAGTACTTC.

The chain is built from TRBV28 and TRBJ2-3; TRBD2 matches at 8 bases. CDR1 is MDHEN, CDR2 SYDVKM, per germline. The CDR3 covers 15 residues. The J segment lost 5 bases and the V segment lost 4 bases, leaving 8 bases of the junction unmatched. The CDR3 reads CASSSGSGVLDTQYF. For the CDR3, the DNA is TGTGCCAGCAGTTCTGGTAGCGGGGTCTTAGATACGCAGTATTTT.

The rearrangement joins TRBV6-2 or TRBV6-3 to TRBJ1-5; D call uncertain. CDR3 length equals 14 residues. From germline, CDR1 is MNHEY and CDR2 SVGEGT. Trimming removed 3 bases from V and 4 bases from J, with 10 bases in between. The CDR3 coding sequence is TGTGCCAGCAGTTATATCAGCGAAAATCAGCCCCAGCATTTT. Protein: CASSYISENQPQHF.

The table lists this clone with a few counts. The chain combines TRBV12-3 or TRBV12-4 with TRBJ1-3; 9 positions match TRBD1. The CDR3 runs 13 residues. With 6 bases clipped from V and 3 bases from J, the junction kept 0 bases outside the gene matches. The CDR3 nucleotides read TGTGCCAGCAGGACAGGGGGTGGAAACACCATATATTTT. It specifies CASRTGGGNTIYF.

The chain couples TRBV23-1 to TRBJ1-3, with D unclear. TRBV23-1 is an ORF for which the function is uncertain. The CDR3 is 13 amino acids. Trimming stripped 7 bases from V and 4 bases from J, with 11 bases between. As DNA, the CDR3 is TGCGCCAGCATGCGCGTTTACGGAAACACCATATATTTT. Amino acids: CASMRVYGNTIYF.

The chain joins TRBV5-1 to TRBJ1-1; perhaps TRBD1 as D (6 bases). Trimming stripped 8 bases from V and 0 bases from J, with 11 bases between. This CDR3 comprises 13 residues. From germline, CDR1 is SGHRS and CDR2 YFSETQ. CDR3 nucleotide sequence: TGCGCCAGTAAGACAGGAATGAACACTGAAGCTTTCTTT. This codes for CASKTGMNTEAFF.

The J gene is TRBJ2-1, the V gene TRBV2, with 9 bases aligning to TRBD2. The germline gives CDR1 SNHLY, CDR2 FYNNEI. V was clipped by 7 bases and J by 5 bases; unmatched bases: 12. The length of the CDR3 is 16 residues. CDR3 coding DNA: TGTGCCAGCACCCGGGGGAGGCTAGCGGGGAACAATGAGCAGTTCTTC. Residues: CASTRGRLAGNNEQFF.

The chain couples TRBV20-1 to TRBJ1-5, with D hard to call. The ends were cut back, 3 bases at V and 0 bases at J, with 9 bases in the middle. This CDR3 has 14 amino acids. Germline-derived CDR1 and CDR2 are DFQATT and SNEGSKA (reference sequence). The CDR3 nucleotides are TGCAGTGCTAGTGAGTTAAATAGCAATCAGCCCCAGCATTTT. The encoded protein is CSASELNSNQPQHF.

The rearrangement links TRBV2 to TRBJ1-5, with D possibly being TRBD1 (5 bases). This CDR3 has 15 amino acids. Germline V lookup: CDR1 SNHLY, CDR2 FYNNEI. Between the trimmed V and J ends, which lost 6 bases and 0 bases, there was a span of 12 bases. The CDR3 coding sequence is TGTGCCAGCAGAGCTGGACACTATAGCAATCAGCCCCAGCATTTT. Its protein product is CASRAGHYSNQPQHF. Together with reference TRBV2 and TRBJ1-5, the CDR3 gives the full variable domain: EPEVTQTPSHQVTQMGQEVILRCVPISNHLYFYWYRQILGQKVEFLVSFYNNEISEKSEIFDDQFSVERPDGSNFTLKIRSTKLEDSAMYFCASRAGHYSNQPQHFGDGTRLSIL.

The chain employs TRBV9 and TRBJ1-2; no definite D call. V gave up 4 bases and J gave up 4 bases, with 14 bases separating them. CDR3 length: 14 amino acids. Germline values: CDR1 SGDLS, CDR2 YYNGEE. The CDR3 DNA follows: TGTGCCAGCAGCCGGCGTCAGGCGGGCTATGGCTACACCTTC. It is translated as CASSRRQAGYGYTF.

The chain uses TRBV7-9 and TRBJ2-7; tentative D call: TRBD1 (6 bases). The CDR3 runs to 14 residues. With 2 bases removed from V and 5 bases from J, the gap between germline ends came to 13 bases. Germline CDR1 SEHNR, CDR2 FQNEAQ (reference sequence). The CDR3 nucleotides read TGTGCCAGCAGCTTACCACAGGGCCGGAACGAGCAGTACTTC. It is translated as CASSLPQGRNEQYF.

The chain links TRBV5-1 to TRBJ2-3; 12 bases agree with TRBD2. V dropped 3 bases and J dropped 5; count of bases not matched to a gene: 10. The CDR3 sequence is 17 residues long. CDR1 SGHRS and CDR2 YFSETQ come from the germline V gene. The chain's CDR3 is CASSWGTSGRQRDTQYF. The CDR3 bases are TGCGCCAGCAGCTGGGGGACTAGCGGGCGCCAGAGAGATACGCAGTATTTT.

The CDR3 loop is CASSLFGTGVGGDNSPLHF. CDR3 DNA: TGTGCCAGCAGTTTATTCGGGACAGGGGTAGGGGGAGATAATTCACCCCTCCACTTT. This chain links TRBV27 with TRBJ1-6, with 10 bases aligning to TRBD1. V lost 1 base and J lost 5; bases outside the gene matches: 11. CDR3 length: 19 residues. Germline values: CDR1 MNHEY, CDR2 SMNVEV (reference sequence).

This chain connects TRBV30 to TRBJ1-5; 7 bases agree with TRBD1. In germline, CDR1 is GTSNPN, CDR2 SVGIG (reference sequence). There are 13 residues in the CDR3. Unmatched junction bases numbered 5, after V lost 3 bases and J lost 6 bases. CDR3 region: CAWSATGAQPQHF. The CDR3 nucleotides are TGTGCCTGGAGCGCTACAGGGGCTCAGCCCCAGCATTTT.

V is TRBV5-1 and J is TRBJ1-4; 7 nucleotides line up with TRBD1. Looked up from germline, CDR1 is SGHRS and CDR2 is YFSETQ. V was clipped by 0 bases and J by 5 bases; unmatched bases: 4. CDR3 length equals 15 residues. CDR3 amino acids: CASSLGGQRNEKLFF. Here the CDR3 DNA reads TGCGCCAGCAGCTTGGGGGGACAGAGGAATGAAAAACTGTTTTTT.